The T cell receptor beta chain described here comes from a study of blood T cells in healthy people across ages. Study results and caveats: PBMCs were not sorted, which prevented a conclusive comparison of naive versus antigen-experienced cells.

As to this clonotype: What it binds is not known.

The CDR3 loop spans 13 amino acids. Trimming shortened V by 0 bases and J by 4 bases, and 8 bases separated the two germline ends. CDR1 and CDR2 (germline): SGHRS, YFSETQ. Next came a second PCR, run for about 6 to 12 cycles, which used a sample-barcoded 5' primer along with a J-beta primer mix. TCRdb ran MiXCR on the 5' RACE reads and lists one entry per CDR3 protein. Of fewer than 900,000 distinct CDR3 sequences in the sample, 49% were seen once. J is TRBJ2-7 and V is TRBV5-1; TRBD2 is a possible D gene (5 bases). The receptor was derived from a woman aged 55-75 years in good health. The sequencing sample was made of blood. CDR3 sequence: CASSLEREYEQYF. In nucleotides, the CDR3 is TGCGCCAGCAGCTTGGAGAGGGAGTACGAGCAGTACTTC.